The 18 T cell receptor beta chains listed next were all sequenced from one sample in a study of monozygotic twins with inflammatory bowel disease (dated by TCRdb to the late 2010s). The method behind the library was 5' RACE. TCRdb records Illumina HiSeq 2500 as the sequencer. After TCRdb reprocessed the reads, each CDR3 protein sequence was kept as one row, without DNA. In this sample's table one finds 200,000 to 250,000 distinct CDR3 sequences. The biggest ten clones account for approximately 1.6% of the sample. Source material: blood. The source is a human donor with ulcerative colitis or Crohn's disease, or a healthy co-twin of an affected twin (not recorded which).

The genes are TRBV12-3 or TRBV12-4 and TRBJ1-5; with no DNA, the TCRdb D assignment of TRBD1 cannot be verified. This CDR3 comprises 16 residues. This chain's CDR3 is CASSSRTGVGNQPQHF.

This chain links TRBV6-1 with TRBJ2-3; the D gene TCRdb calls, TRBD2, cannot be checked with no DNA. Germline V lookup: CDR1 MNHNS, CDR2 SASEGT. This CDR3 comprises 14 residues. CDR3 in amino acids: CASTTSGGADTQYF.

CDR3 in amino acids: CASWAAGPVTTQYF. The V call is TRBV12-3 or TRBV12-4, the J call TRBJ2-3; TCRdb's assignment of TRBD1 cannot be checked, as there is no DNA. The CDR3 runs to 14 residues.

The rearrangement links TRBV5-1 to TRBJ1-1; the TCRdb call, TRBD1, lacks DNA for checking. CDR1 and CDR2 (germline): SGHRS, YFSETQ. The CDR3 loop spans 17 amino acids. This CDR3 reads CASSSGQGRGDVTEAFF.

V is TRBV20-1 and J is TRBJ1-2; the TCRdb call, TRBD1, lacks DNA for checking. The CDR3 consists of 13 residues. CDR1 and CDR2 from the germline V gene are DFQATT and SNEGSKA (reference sequence). The CDR3 loop reads CSALAAPGYGYTF.

The chain uses TRBV28 and TRBJ2-3; the D call of TRBD2 rests on TCRdb alone, since no DNA is present to check it. The CDR3 has 15 amino acids. CDR1 is MDHEN and CDR2 is SYDVKM in the germline V gene. The CDR3 spells CASSFLSGGPDTQYF.

V gene TRBV5-1 combines with J gene TRBJ2-7. Per germline, CDR1 SGHRS and CDR2 YFSETQ. CDR3 length: 12 residues. The CDR3 spells CASSLVTSEQYF. Full variable domain (remainder filled in from reference TRBV5-1 and TRBJ2-7): KAGVTQTPRYLIKTRGQQVTLSCSPISGHRSVSWYQQTPGQGLQFLFEYFSETQRNKGNFPGRFSGRQFSNSRSEMNVSTLELGDSALYLCASSLVTSEQYFGPGTRLTVT.

The J gene is TRBJ1-2, the V gene TRBV4-1; TCRdb returns TRBD1, unconfirmable since there is no DNA. The CDR3 has 16 residues. Germline V gene data show CDR1 as MGHRA and CDR2 as YSYEKL. The CDR3 here is CASSRDWKQGNYGYTF.

The V and J genes are TRBV5-1 and TRBJ2-5; without DNA, the TCRdb call of TRBD1 cannot be checked. Germline V gene sequence: CDR1 SGHRS, CDR2 YFSETQ. There are 14 residues in the CDR3. The CDR3 is CASSLAGTQETQYF.

This chain uses TRBV7-3 with TRBJ2-3; the D gene TCRdb calls, TRBD1, cannot be checked with no DNA. The germline V gene has CDR1 SGHTA and CDR2 FQGTGA. The CDR3 is made up of 14 amino acids. This CDR3 reads CASSPGGGSNTQYF.

The chain employs TRBV5-1 and TRBJ2-3; TCRdb's D gene call, TRBD1, goes unchecked for lack of DNA. The germline V gene encodes CDR1 SGHRS and CDR2 YFSETQ. The CDR3 totals 15 residues. The CDR3 loop is CASRFQGDSTDTQYF. Filled out from reference TRBV5-1 and TRBJ2-3, the complete variable domain reads KAGVTQTPRYLIKTRGQQVTLSCSPISGHRSVSWYQQTPGQGLQFLFEYFSETQRNKGNFPGRFSGRQFSNSRSEMNVSTLELGDSALYLCASRFQGDSTDTQYFGPGTRLTVL.

The CDR3 is CASSPGRRNYGYTF. This chain uses TRBV27 with TRBJ1-2; the TCRdb call, TRBD1, lacks DNA for checking. This CDR3 contains 14 residues. The germline CDR1 and CDR2 sequences are MNHEY and SMNVEV (reference sequence).

The chain employs TRBV20-1 and TRBJ1-2; the D call from TCRdb, TRBD1, cannot be confirmed without DNA. This CDR3 is built from 15 residues. CDR1 and CDR2 (germline): DFQATT, SNEGSKA (reference sequence). The CDR3 is CSARDPRRDDYGYTF.

V is TRBV7-2 and J is TRBJ2-3. The length of the CDR3 is 12 residues. CDR1 is SGHTA, CDR2 FQGNSA, per germline. CDR3 sequence reads: CASSRPRDTQYF.

The chain joins TRBV20-1 to TRBJ2-5; TCRdb outputs TRBD1, but without DNA this stays unchecked. The CDR3 runs to 14 residues. Germline V gives CDR1 DFQATT, CDR2 SNEGSKA (reference sequence). CDR3 residues: CSSEAQGALETQYF.

The chain uses TRBV5-4 and TRBJ2-2. The CDR3 covers 15 residues. Germline V gene data show CDR1 as SGHNT and CDR2 as YYREEE (reference sequence). The CDR3 sequence: CASSLEDRSSGELFF.

The rearrangement joins TRBV20-1 to TRBJ2-3; absent DNA, TCRdb's TRBD2 call cannot be checked. The CDR3 runs to 14 residues. The germline gives CDR1 DFQATT, CDR2 SNEGSKA (reference sequence). This chain's CDR3 is CSARFERSTDTQYF.

The chain joins TRBV6-1 to TRBJ2-6. CDR3 length: 15 residues. Germline V lookup: CDR1 MNHNS, CDR2 SASEGT. CDR3 region: CASRAPVSGANVLTF.